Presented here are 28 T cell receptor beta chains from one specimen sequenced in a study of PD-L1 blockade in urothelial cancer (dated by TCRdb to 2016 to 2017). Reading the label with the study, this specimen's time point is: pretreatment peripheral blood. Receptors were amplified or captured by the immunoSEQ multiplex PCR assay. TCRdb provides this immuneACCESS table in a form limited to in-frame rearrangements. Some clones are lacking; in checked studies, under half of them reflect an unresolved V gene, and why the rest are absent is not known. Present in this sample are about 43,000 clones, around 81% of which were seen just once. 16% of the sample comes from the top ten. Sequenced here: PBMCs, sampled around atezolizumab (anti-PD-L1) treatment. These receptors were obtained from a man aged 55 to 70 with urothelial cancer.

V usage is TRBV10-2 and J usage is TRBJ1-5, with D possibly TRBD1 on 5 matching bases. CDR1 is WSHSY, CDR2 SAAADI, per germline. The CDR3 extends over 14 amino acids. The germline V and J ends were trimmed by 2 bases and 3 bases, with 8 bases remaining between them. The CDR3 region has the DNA TGCGCCAGCAGTGAGGGGGCCTTCAATCAGCCCCAGCATTTT. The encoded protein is CASSEGAFNQPQHF.

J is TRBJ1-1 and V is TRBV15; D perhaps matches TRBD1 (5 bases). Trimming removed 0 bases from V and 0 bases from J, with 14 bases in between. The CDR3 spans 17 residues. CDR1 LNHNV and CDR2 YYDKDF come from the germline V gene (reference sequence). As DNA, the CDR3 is TGTGCCACCAGCAGAGAAATTGGGGGGTCTATGAACACTGAAGCTTTCTTT. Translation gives CATSREIGGSMNTEAFF.

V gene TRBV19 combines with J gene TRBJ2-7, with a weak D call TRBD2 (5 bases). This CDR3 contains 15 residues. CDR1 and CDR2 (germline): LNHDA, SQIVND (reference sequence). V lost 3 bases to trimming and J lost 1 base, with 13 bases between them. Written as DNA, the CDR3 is TGTGCCAGTAGTATGGAGGCAGGTTATTCCTACGAGCAGTACTTC. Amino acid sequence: CASSMEAGYSYEQYF.

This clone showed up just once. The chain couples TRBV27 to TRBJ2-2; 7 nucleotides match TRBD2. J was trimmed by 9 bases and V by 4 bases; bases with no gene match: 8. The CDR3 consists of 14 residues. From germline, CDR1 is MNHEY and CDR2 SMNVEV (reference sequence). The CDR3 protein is CASSWGRDLRELFF. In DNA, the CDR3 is TGTGCCAGCAGTTGGGGGAGGGATCTCCGGGAGCTGTTTTTT.

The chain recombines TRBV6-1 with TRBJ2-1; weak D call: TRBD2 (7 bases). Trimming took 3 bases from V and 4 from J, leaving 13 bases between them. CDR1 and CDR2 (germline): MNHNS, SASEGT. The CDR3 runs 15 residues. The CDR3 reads CASSDPGGSYNEQFF. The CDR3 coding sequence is TGTGCCAGCAGTGATCCGGGGGGCTCTTACAATGAGCAGTTCTTC.

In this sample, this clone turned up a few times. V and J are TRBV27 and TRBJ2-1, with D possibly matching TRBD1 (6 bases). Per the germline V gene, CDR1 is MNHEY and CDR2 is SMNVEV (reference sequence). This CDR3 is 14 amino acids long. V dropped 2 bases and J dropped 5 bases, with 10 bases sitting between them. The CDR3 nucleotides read TGTGCCAGCAGTTTACGGGGACACGACAATGAGCAGTTCTTC. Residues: CASSLRGHDNEQFF.

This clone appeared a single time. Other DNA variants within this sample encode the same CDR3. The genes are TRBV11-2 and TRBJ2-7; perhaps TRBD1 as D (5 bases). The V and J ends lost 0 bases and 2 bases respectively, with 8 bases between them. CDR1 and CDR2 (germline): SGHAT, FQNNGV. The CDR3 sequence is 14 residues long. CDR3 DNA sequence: TGTGCCAGCAGCTTAGATGCAGGGACCTACGAGCAGTACTTC. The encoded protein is CASSLDAGTYEQYF.

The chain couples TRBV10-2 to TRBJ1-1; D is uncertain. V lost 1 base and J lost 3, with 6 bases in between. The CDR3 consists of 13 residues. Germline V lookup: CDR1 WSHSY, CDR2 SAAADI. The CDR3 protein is CASSEFRDTEAFF. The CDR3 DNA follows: TGCGCCAGCAGTGAGTTCCGGGACACTGAAGCTTTCTTT.

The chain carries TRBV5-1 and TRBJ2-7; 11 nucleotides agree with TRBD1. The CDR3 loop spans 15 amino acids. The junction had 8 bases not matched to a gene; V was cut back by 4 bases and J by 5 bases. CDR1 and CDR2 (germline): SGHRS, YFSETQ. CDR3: CASSQQGQGVNEQYF. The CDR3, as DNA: TGCGCCAGCAGCCAGCAGGGACAGGGGGTAAACGAGCAGTACTTC.

In DNA, the CDR3 is TGTGCCAGCTCACCCCGACAGGGTGACTCCGAGCAGTACTTC. It codes for CASSPRQGDSEQYF. The chain is built from TRBV18 and TRBJ2-7; 7 bases map to TRBD1. The V gene's germline CDR1 is KGHSH and CDR2 LQKENI. Trimming at V came to 3 bases and at J to 6 bases, leaving 8 bases not matched to a gene. CDR3 size: 14 residues. Based on the CDR3 plus reference TRBV18 and TRBJ2-7, the full variable domain is NAGVMQNPRHLVRRRGQEARLRCSPMKGHSHVYWYRQLPEEGLKFMVYLQKENIIDESGMPKERFSAEFPKEGPSILRIQQVVRGDSAAYFCASSPRQGDSEQYFGPGTRLTVT.

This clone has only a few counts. In DNA form, the CDR3 reads TGTGCCAGCAGTCCCCAGGACAGAAACTATAATTCACCCCTCCACTTT. Translation gives CASSPQDRNYNSPLHF. The chain joins TRBV6-6 to TRBJ1-6; D might be TRBD1 (6 bases). CDR1 MNHNY and CDR2 SVGAGI come from the germline V gene (reference sequence). V was pared by 5 bases and J by 3 bases, with 14 bases between. CDR3 length: 16 residues.

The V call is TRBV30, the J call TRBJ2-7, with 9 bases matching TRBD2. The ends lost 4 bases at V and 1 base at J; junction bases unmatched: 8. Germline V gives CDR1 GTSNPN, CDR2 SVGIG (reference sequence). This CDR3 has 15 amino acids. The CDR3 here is CAWTSGGLASYEQYF. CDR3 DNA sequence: TGTGCCTGGACTTCAGGGGGACTAGCTTCCTACGAGCAGTACTTC.

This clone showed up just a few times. The CDR3 bases are TGCAGCGTTGGGGGGGGGATCACGGGGACAGATACGCAGTATTTT. Translation: CSVGGGITGTDTQYF. The rearrangement uses TRBV29-1 and TRBJ2-3; TRBD2 matches at 7 bases. CDR1 is SQVTM and CDR2 is ANQGSEA in the germline V gene. This CDR3 spans 15 amino acids. The junction had 10 bases not matched to a gene; V was cut back by 4 bases and J by 3 bases.

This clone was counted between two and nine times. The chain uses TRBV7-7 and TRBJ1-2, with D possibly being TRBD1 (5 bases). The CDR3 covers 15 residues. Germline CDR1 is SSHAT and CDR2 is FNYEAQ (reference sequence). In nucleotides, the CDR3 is TGTGCTGAAGAAGGGATCGGACACGGTGTTAATGTCTACACCTTC. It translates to CAEEGIGHGVNVYTF.

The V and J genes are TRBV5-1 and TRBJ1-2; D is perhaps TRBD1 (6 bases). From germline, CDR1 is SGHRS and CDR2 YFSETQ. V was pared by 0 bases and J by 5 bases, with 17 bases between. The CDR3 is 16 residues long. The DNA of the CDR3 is TGCGCCAGCAGCTTGGATACAGGGTCGCGGGAGTATGGCTACACCTTC. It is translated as CASSLDTGSREYGYTF.

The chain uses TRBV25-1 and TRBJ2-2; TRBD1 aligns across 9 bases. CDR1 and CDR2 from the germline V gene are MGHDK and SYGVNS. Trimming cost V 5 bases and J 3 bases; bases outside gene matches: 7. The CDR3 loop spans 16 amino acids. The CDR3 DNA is TGTGCCAGCAGTCCCCCCGGGACAGGGCACACCGGGGAGCTGTTTTTT. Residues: CASSPPGTGHTGELFF.

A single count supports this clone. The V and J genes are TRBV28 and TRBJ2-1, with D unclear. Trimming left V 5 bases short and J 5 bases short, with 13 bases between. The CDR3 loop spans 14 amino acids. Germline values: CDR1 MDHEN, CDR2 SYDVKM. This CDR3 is CASSLWASNNEQFF. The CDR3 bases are TGTGCCAGCAGTCTTTGGGCATCGAACAATGAGCAGTTCTTC.

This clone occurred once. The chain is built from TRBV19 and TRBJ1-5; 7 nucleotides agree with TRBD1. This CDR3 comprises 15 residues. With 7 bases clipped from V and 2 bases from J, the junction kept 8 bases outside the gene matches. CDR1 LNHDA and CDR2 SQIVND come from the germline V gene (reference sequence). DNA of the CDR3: TGTGCCAGTACCCGACAGGGTGAGGGCAATCAGCCCCAGCATTTT. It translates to CASTRQGEGNQPQHF. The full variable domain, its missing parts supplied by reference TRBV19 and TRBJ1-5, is DGGITQSPKYLFRKEGQNVTLSCEQNLNHDAMYWYRQDPGQGLRLIYYSQIVNDFQKGDIAEGYSVSREKKESFPLTVTSAQKNPTAFYLCASTRQGEGNQPQHFGDGTRLSIL.

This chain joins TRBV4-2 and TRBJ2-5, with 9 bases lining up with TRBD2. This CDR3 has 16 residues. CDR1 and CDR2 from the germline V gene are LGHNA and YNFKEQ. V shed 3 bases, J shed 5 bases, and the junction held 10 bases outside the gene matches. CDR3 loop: CASSQLQTSGTETQYF. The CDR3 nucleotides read TGTGCCAGCAGCCAGTTACAGACTAGCGGTACGGAGACCCAGTACTTC.

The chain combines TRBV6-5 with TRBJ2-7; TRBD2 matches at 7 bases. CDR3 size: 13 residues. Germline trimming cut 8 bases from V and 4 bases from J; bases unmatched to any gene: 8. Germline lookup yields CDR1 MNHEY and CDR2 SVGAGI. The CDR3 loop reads CASSLGRVYEQYF. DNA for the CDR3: TGTGCCAGCTCCCTAGGGAGGGTGTACGAGCAGTACTTC.

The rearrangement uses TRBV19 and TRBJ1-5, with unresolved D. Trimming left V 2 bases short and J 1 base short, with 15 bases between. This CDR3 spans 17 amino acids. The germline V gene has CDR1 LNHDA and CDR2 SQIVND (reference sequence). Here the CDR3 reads CASSILLTGGSNQPQHF. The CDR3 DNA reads TGTGCCAGTAGTATACTATTGACGGGTGGAAGCAATCAGCCCCAGCATTTT.

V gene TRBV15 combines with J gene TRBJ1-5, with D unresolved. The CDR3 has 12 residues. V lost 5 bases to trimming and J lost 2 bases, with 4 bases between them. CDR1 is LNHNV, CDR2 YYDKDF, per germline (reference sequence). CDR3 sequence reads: CATSSGNQPQHF. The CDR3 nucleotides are TGTGCCACCAGCTCGGGCAATCAGCCCCAGCATTTT. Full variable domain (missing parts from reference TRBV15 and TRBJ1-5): DAMVIQNPRYQVTQFGKPVTLSCSQTLNHNVMYWYQQKSSQAPKLLFHYYDKDFNNEADTPDNFQSRRPNTSFCFLDIRSPGLGDTAMYLCATSSGNQPQHFGDGTRLSIL.

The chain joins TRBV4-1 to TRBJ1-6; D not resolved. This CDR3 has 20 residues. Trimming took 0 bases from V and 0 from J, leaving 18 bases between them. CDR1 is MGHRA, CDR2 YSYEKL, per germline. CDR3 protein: CASSQEPLLKRSSYNSPLHF. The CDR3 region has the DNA TGCGCCAGCAGCCAAGAACCCCTCCTGAAGCGGAGCTCCTATAATTCACCCCTCCACTTT.

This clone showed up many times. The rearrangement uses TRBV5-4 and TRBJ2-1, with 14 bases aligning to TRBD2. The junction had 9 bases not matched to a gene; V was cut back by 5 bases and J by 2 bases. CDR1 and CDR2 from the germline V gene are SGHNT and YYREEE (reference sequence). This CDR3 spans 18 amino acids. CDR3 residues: CASSPGLAGGGPYNEQFF. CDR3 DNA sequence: TGTGCCAGCAGTCCCGGACTAGCGGGAGGAGGGCCCTACAATGAGCAGTTCTTC. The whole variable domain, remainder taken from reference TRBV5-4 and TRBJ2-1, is ETGVTQSPTHLIKTRGQQVTLRCSSQSGHNTVSWYQQALGQGPQFIFQYYREEENGRGNFPPRFSGLQFPNYSSELNVNALELDDSALYLCASSPGLAGGGPYNEQFFGPGTRLTVL.

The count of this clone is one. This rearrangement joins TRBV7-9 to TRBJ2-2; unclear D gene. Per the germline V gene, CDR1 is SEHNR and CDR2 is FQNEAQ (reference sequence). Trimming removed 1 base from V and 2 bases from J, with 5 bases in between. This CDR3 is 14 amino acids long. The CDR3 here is CASSLGLNTGELFF. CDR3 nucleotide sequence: TGTGCCAGCAGCTTAGGGCTCAACACCGGGGAGCTGTTTTTT.

The CDR3 region is CASSLPTDTQYF. In DNA, the CDR3 is TGTGCCAGCAGCTTACCAACAGATACGCAGTATTTT. This chain joins TRBV7-2 and TRBJ2-3; D is ambiguous. V was trimmed by 2 bases and J by 3 bases, leaving 3 bases between them. CDR1 and CDR2 from the germline V gene are SGHTA and FQGNSA. The CDR3 covers 12 residues.

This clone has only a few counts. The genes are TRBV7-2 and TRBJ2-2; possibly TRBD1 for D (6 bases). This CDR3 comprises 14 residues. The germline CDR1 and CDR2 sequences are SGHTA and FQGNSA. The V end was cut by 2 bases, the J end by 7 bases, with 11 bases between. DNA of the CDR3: TGTGCCAGCAGCTTAAAGGGACAAAGCGGGGAGCTGTTTTTT. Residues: CASSLKGQSGELFF. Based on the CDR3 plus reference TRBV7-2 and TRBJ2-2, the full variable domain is GAGVSQSPSNKVTEKGKDVELRCDPISGHTALYWYRQSLGQGLEFLIYFQGNSAPDKSGLPSDRFSAERTGGSVSTLTIQRTQQEDSAVYLCASSLKGQSGELFFGEGSRLTVL.

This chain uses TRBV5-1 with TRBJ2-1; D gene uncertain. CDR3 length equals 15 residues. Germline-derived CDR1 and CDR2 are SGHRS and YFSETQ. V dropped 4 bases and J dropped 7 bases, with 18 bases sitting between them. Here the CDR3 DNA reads TGCGCCAGCAGCACCCAGGCCAATACTCGAAATGAGCAGTTCTTC. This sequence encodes CASSTQANTRNEQFF. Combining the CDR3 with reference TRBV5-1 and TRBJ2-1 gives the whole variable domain KAGVTQTPRYLIKTRGQQVTLSCSPISGHRSVSWYQQTPGQGLQFLFEYFSETQRNKGNFPGRFSGRQFSNSRSEMNVSTLELGDSALYLCASSTQANTRNEQFFGPGTRLTVL.